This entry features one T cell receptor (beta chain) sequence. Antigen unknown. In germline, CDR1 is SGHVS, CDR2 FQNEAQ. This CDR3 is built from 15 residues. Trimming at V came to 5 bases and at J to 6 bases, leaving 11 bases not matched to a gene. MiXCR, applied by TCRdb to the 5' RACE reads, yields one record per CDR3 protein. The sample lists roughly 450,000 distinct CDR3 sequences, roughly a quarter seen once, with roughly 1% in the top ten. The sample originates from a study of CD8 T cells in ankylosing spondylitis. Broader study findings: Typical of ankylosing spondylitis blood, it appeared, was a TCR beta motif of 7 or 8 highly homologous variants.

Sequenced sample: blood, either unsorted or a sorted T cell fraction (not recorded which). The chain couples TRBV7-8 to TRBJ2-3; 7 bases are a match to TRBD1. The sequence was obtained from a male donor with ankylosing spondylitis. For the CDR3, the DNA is TGTGCCAGCAGCCCACGCAGGGGACAGAGCGATACGCAGTATTTT. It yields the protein CASSPRRGQSDTQYF.